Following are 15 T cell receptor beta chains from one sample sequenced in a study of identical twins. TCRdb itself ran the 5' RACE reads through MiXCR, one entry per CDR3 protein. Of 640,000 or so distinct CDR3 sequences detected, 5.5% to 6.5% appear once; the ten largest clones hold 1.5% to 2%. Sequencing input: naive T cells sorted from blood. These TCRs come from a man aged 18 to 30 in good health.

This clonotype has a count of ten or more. The DNA of the CDR3 is TGTGCCAGCAGCCGGAGACAGGGATTTGATCAGCCCCAGCATTTT. Translating gives CASSRRQGFDQPQHF. The rearrangement links TRBV4-2 to TRBJ1-5, with 7 bases fitting TRBD1. The CDR3 contains 15 residues. Germline trimming cut 4 bases from V and 5 bases from J; bases unmatched to any gene: 8. The germline gives CDR1 LGHNA, CDR2 YNFKEQ.

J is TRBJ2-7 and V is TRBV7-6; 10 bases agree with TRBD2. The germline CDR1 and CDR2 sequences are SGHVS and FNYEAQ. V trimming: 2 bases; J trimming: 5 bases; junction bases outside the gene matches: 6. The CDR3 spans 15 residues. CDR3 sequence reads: CASSLLAGVGNEQYF. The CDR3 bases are TGTGCCAGCAGCTTACTAGCGGGAGTGGGTAACGAGCAGTACTTC.

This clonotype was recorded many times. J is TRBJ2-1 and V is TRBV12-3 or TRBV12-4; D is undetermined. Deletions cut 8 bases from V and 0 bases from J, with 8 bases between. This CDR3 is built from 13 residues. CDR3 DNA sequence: TGTGCCAGCCTGAGCAGCTCCTACAATGAGCAGTTCTTC. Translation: CASLSSSYNEQFF.

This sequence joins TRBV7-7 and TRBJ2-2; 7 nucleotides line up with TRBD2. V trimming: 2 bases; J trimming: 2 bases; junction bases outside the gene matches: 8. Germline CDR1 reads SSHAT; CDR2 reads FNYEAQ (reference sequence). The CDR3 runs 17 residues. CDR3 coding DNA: TGTGCCAGCAGCTTAATGGCGGGAGAGCCTAACACCGGGGAGCTGTTTTTT. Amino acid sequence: CASSLMAGEPNTGELFF.

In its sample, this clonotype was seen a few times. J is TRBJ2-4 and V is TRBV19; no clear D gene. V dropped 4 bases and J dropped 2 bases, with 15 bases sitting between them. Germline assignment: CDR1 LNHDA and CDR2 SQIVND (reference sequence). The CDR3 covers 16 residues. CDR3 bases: TGTGCCAGTAGTACATCCTATGGGATGACCAAAAACATTCAGTACTTC. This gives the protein CASSTSYGMTKNIQYF. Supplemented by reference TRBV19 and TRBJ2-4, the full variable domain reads DGGITQSPKYLFRKEGQNVTLSCEQNLNHDAMYWYRQDPGQGLRLIYYSQIVNDFQKGDIAEGYSVSREKKESFPLTVTSAQKNPTAFYLCASSTSYGMTKNIQYFGAGTRLSVL.

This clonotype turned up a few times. The DNA of the CDR3 is TGTGCCAGCAGCTTAGCCGGACCCAAGGGGAATGAGCAGTTCTTC. This codes for CASSLAGPKGNEQFF. The J gene is TRBJ2-1, the V gene TRBV7-9, with D perhaps TRBD1 (5 bases). The CDR3 is made up of 15 amino acids. CDR1 SEHNR and CDR2 FQNEAQ come from the germline V gene (reference sequence). V lost 0 bases and J lost 7, with 13 bases in between. Full variable domain (remainder filled in from reference TRBV7-9 and TRBJ2-1): DTGVSQNPRHKITKRGQNVTFRCDPISEHNRLYWYRQTLGQGPEFLTYFQNEAQLEKSRLLSDRFSAERPKGSFSTLEIQRTEQGDSAMYLCASSLAGPKGNEQFFGPGTRLTVL.

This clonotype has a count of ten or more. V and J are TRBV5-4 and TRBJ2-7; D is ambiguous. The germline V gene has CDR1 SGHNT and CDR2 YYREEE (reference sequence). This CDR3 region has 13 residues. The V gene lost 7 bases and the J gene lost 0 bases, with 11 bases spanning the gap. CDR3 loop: CASARATSYEQYF. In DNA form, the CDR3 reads TGTGCCAGCGCCCGGGCTACCTCCTACGAGCAGTACTTC.

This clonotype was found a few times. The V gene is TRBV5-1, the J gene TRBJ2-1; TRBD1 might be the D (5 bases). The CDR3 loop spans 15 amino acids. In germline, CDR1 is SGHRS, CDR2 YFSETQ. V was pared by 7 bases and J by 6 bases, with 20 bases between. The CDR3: CASRVAGQGPNEQFF. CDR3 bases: TGCGCCAGCCGCGTCGCCGGGCAGGGCCCCAATGAGCAGTTCTTC.

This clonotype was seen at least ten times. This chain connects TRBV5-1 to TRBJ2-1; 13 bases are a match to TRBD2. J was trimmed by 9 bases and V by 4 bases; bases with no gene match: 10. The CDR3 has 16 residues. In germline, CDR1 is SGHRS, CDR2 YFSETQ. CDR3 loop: CASSGTLAGGPGEQFF. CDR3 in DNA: TGCGCCAGCAGCGGGACACTAGCGGGAGGGCCAGGTGAGCAGTTCTTC.

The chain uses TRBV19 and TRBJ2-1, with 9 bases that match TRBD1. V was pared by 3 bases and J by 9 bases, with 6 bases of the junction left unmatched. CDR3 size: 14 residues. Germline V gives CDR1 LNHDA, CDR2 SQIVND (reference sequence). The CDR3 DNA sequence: TGTGCCAGTAGTATGACAGGACAGGGGTCTGAGCAGTTCTTC. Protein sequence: CASSMTGQGSEQFF.

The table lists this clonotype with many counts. The DNA of the CDR3 is TGCGCCAGCAGCTTTACTAGCTCTGACACAGATACGCAGTATTTT. Its translation is CASSFTSSDTDTQYF. The chain is built from TRBV5-1 and TRBJ2-3; tentatively, D is TRBD2 (6 bases). Trimming shortened V by 2 bases and J by 2 bases, and 12 bases separated the two germline ends. The CDR3 is 15 amino acids. CDR1 is SGHRS, CDR2 YFSETQ, per germline.

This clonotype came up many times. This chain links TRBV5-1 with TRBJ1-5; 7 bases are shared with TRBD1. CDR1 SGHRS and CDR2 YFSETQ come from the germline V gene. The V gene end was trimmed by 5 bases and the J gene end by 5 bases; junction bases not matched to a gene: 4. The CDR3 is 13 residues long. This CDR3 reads CASRYDRDQPQHF. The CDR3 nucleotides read TGCGCCAGCAGATACGACAGGGATCAGCCCCAGCATTTT.

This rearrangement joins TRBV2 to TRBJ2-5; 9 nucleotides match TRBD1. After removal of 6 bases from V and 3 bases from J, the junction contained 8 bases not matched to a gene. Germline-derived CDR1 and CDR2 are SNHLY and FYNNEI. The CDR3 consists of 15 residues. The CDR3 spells CASSYLTGGKETQYF. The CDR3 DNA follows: TGTGCCAGCAGCTATTTGACAGGGGGTAAAGAGACCCAGTACTTC. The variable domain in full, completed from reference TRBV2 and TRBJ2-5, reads EPEVTQTPSHQVTQMGQEVILRCVPISNHLYFYWYRQILGQKVEFLVSFYNNEISEKSEIFDDQFSVERPDGSNFTLKIRSTKLEDSAMYFCASSYLTGGKETQYFGPGTRLLVL.

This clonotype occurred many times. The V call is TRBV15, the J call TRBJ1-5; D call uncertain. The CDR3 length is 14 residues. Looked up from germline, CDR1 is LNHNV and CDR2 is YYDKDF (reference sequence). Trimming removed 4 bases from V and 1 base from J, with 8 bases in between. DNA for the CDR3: TGTGCCACCAGCAATCGATGGAGCAATCAGCCCCAGCATTTT. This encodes CATSNRWSNQPQHF.

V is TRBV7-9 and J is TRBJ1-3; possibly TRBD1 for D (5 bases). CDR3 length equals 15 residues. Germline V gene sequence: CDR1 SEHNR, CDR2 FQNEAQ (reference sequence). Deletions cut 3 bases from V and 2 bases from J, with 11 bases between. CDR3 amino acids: CASSFREKAGNTIYF. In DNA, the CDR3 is TGTGCCAGCAGCTTCAGGGAAAAGGCTGGAAACACCATATATTTT.